The present TCR beta chain was sequenced within a study of T cell responses to AZD1222 COVID-19 vaccine. Measured with immunoSEQ multiplex PCR; TCRdb has only the in-frame clones, and not every one. The data show some 81,000 clones, approximately 86% seen once. This CDR3 has 11 amino acids. The ends were cut back, 4 bases at V and 9 bases at J, with 7 bases in the middle. Per germline, CDR1 LNHDA and CDR2 SQIVND (reference sequence). Sequencing used peripheral blood, obtained 28 days after the second AZD1222 dose. The clonotype was recovered from an adult who received the AZD1222 COVID-19 vaccine. The chain employs TRBV19 and TRBJ1-5; D unresolved. CDR3 in amino acids: CASSKFPPQHF. Written as DNA, the CDR3 is TGTGCCAGTAGTAAATTCCCGCCCCAGCATTTT.